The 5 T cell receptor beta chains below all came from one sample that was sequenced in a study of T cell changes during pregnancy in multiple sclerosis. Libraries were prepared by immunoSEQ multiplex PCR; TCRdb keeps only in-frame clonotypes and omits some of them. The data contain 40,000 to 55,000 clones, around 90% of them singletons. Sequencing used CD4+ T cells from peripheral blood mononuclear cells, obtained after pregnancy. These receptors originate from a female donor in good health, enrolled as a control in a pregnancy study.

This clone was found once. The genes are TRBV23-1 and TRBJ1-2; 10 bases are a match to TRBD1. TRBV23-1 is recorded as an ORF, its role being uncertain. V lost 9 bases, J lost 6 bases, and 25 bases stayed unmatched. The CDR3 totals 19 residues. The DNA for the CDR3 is TGCGCCAGAAGATTTGGGGTACGGGACAGGGGTGGATGGGGGGATGGCTACACCTTC. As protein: CARRFGVRDRGGWGDGYTF.

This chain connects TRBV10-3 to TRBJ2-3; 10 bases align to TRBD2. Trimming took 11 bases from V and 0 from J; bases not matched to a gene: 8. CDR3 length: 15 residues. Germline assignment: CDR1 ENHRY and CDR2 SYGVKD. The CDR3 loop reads CASPASGGSTDTQYF. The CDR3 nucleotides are TGTGCCTCCCCTGCTAGCGGGGGAAGCACAGATACGCAGTATTTT.

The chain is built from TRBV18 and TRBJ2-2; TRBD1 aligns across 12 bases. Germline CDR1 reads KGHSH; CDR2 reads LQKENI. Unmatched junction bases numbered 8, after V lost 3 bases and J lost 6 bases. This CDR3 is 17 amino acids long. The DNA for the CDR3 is TGTGCCAGCTCACCCGCACCGGGACAGGGGGCGTCCGGGGAGCTGTTTTTT. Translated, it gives CASSPAPGQGASGELFF.

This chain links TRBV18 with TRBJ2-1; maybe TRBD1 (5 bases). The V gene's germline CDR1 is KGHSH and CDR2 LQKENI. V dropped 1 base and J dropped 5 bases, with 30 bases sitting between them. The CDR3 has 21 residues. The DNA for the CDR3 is TGTGCCAGCTCACCACTGGGGCCAGGGCTTACTCCTCAGAGCGCTGACAATGAGCAGTTCTTC. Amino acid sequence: CASSPLGPGLTPQSADNEQFF.

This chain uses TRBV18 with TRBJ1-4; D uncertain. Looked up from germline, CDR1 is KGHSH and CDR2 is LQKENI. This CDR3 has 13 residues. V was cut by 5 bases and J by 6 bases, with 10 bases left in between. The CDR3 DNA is TGTGCCAGCTCATCCGGACTAGATGAAAAACTGTTTTTT. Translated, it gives CASSSGLDEKLFF.